Reported below is one T cell receptor beta chain. Its specificity is unknown. Every bit of the isolated RNA underwent reverse transcription, so sequencing read expressed TCRB transcripts. Measured with immunoSEQ multiplex PCR; TCRdb has only the in-frame clones, and not every one. The data contain around 250,000 clones, around 20% of them singletons. The data belong to a study of beta chain features in type 1 diabetes. Notes on the study in general: The study notes PCR might favor shorter templates equally in patients and controls. Patients with Type 1 diabetes showed moderately but significantly shorter TCRB CDR3s in all four CD4+ subsets. It was not settled here whether HLA type affects TCRB rearrangement.

The TCR sequence derives from a woman between 40 and 50 years old with type 1 diabetes. Sequencing was done on a sample of naive CD4+ T cells from blood.

For the CDR3, the DNA is TGTGCCAGCCCTCAGCAGGGACAGAACTCCTACGAGCAGTACTTC. Residues: CASPQQGQNSYEQYF. This chain connects TRBV28 to TRBJ2-7, with 7 positions matching TRBD1. CDR3 length equals 15 residues. CDR1 is MDHEN and CDR2 is SYDVKM in the germline V gene. V gave up 8 bases and J gave up 0 bases; unmatched junction bases: 10.